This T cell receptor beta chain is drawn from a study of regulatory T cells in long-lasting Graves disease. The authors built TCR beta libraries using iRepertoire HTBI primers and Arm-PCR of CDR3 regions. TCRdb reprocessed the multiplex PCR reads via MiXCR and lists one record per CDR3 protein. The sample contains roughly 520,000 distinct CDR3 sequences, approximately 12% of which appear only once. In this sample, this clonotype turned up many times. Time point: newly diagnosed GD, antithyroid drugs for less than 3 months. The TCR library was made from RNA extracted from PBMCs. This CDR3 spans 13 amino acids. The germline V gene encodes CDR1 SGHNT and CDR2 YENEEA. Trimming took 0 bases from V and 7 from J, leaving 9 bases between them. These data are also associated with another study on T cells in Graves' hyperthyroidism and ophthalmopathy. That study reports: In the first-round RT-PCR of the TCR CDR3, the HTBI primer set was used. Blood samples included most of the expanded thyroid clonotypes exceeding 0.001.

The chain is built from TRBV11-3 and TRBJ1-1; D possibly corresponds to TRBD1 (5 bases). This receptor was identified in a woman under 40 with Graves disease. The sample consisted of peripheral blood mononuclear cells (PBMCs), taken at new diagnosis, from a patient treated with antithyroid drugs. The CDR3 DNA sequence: TGTGCCAGCAGCTTAGATGGGGGGGTTGAAGCTTTCTTT. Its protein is CASSLDGGVEAFF.